The present TCR beta chain was sequenced within a study of CD8+CD57+ T cells in acquired aplastic anemia. Study background: CD4+ and CD8+ cells, once sorted, gave DNA averaging around 3.4 ug.

The use of genomic DNA as template underpinned the TCR beta VDJ and CDR3 profiling. TCRdb redid the calling of the reads with MiXCR, one entry per CDR3 protein. The table lists 150,000 to 200,000 distinct CDR3 sequences, around 48% of them singletons. Findings of the study overall: Between the patient and control groups, CD8+ Simpson's diversity did not differ significantly. Roughly 31 CD8+ CDR3 sequences were shared between patients and controls.

CDR3 length: 18 residues. V was cut by 2 bases and J by 0 bases, with 14 bases left in between. Germline V gives CDR1 WSHSY, CDR2 SAAADI. Notes on this clonotype: What it binds is not known.

Before being chosen for sequencing, patients had shown CD8+CD57+ cell expansion by flow cytometry. Patients had undergone no therapy by the time their blood was sampled. The rearrangement links TRBV10-2 to TRBJ1-6; D remains ambiguous. Material for sequencing was sorted CD4+, CD8+, or CD8+CD57+ T cells (not recorded which) from PBMCs. The receptor was derived from a human donor with aplastic anemia. Here the CDR3 DNA reads TGCGCCAGCAGTGAGCCTCTGCAGCTGTGCTCCTATAATTCACCCCTCCACTTT. Protein sequence: CASSEPLQLCSYNSPLHF.